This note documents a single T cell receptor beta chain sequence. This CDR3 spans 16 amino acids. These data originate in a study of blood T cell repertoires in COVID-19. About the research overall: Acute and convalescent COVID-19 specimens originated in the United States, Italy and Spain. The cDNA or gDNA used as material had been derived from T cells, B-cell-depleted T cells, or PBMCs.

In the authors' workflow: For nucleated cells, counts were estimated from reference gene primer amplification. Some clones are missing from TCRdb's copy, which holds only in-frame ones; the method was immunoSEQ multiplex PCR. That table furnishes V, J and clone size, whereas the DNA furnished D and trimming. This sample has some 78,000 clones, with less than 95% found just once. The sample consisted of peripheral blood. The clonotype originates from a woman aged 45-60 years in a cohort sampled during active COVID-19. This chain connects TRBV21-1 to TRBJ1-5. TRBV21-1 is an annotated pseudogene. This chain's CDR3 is CASSISRGISNQPQHF. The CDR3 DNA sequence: TGTGCCAGCAGCATATCCCGCGGAATTAGCAATCAGCCCCAGCATTTT.